These 17 T cell receptor beta chains originate from one sample sequenced in a study of T cell changes during pregnancy in multiple sclerosis. TCRdb keeps only in-frame clones here, not all; method: immunoSEQ multiplex PCR. The repertoire holds tens of thousands of clones, with 90% to 95% as singletons. The sequencing here drew on peripheral blood, taken in the second trimester of pregnancy. The receptors shown here come from a female donor with multiple sclerosis, enrolled in a pregnancy study.

The chain joins TRBV9 to TRBJ2-2; 9 positions agree with TRBD1. The CDR3 runs 17 residues. CDR1 and CDR2 from the germline V gene are SGDLS and YYNGEE. Trimming took 4 bases from V and 4 from J; bases not matched to a gene: 11. This CDR3 reads CASSSYGTGRTTGELFF. Written as DNA, the CDR3 is TGTGCCAGCAGCTCATACGGGACAGGGCGGACCACCGGGGAGCTGTTTTTT.

The chain uses TRBV4-1 and TRBJ1-3, with D unresolved. The CDR3 extends over 16 amino acids. Germline lookup yields CDR1 MGHRA and CDR2 YSYEKL. The germline V and J ends were trimmed by 1 base and 1 base, with 11 bases remaining between them. The chain's CDR3 is CASSQVFGTSGNTIYF. CDR3 nucleotides: TGCGCCAGCAGCCAAGTGTTCGGTACTTCTGGAAACACCATATATTTT.

The chain employs TRBV7-8 and TRBJ2-3, with 11 bases matching TRBD2. CDR1 is SGHVS and CDR2 is FQNEAQ in the germline V gene. Germline trimming cut 2 bases from V and 3 bases from J; bases unmatched to any gene: 7. The CDR3 extends over 17 amino acids. The CDR3 nucleotides read TGTGCCAGCAGCTTATCCCGAGCTAGCGGGGGGACAGATACGCAGTATTTT. Translating gives CASSLSRASGGTDTQYF.

This clone was detected once. V gene TRBV7-9 combines with J gene TRBJ1-4; TRBD1 aligns across 7 bases. This CDR3 has 14 amino acids. The J segment lost 8 bases and the V segment lost 5 bases, leaving 8 bases of the junction unmatched. The germline V gene encodes CDR1 SEHNR and CDR2 FQNEAQ (reference sequence). CDR3 DNA sequence: TGTGCCAGCAGCCGGGACAGAGGATTAGAAAAACTGTTTTTT. It yields the protein CASSRDRGLEKLFF. Variable domain in full (rest from reference TRBV7-9 and TRBJ1-4): DTGVSQNPRHKITKRGQNVTFRCDPISEHNRLYWYRQTLGQGPEFLTYFQNEAQLEKSRLLSDRFSAERPKGSFSTLEIQRTEQGDSAMYLCASSRDRGLEKLFFGSGTQLSVL.

This chain links TRBV19 with TRBJ2-5, with 7 bases identical to TRBD2. Losses at the gene ends were 6 bases for V and 0 bases for J; bases not matched to a gene: 4. This CDR3 contains 14 residues. CDR1 is LNHDA and CDR2 is SQIVND in the germline V gene (reference sequence). For the CDR3, the DNA is TGTGCCAGTAGACGAGCGGGGTACCAAGAGACCCAGTACTTC. This gives the protein CASRRAGYQETQYF.

This rearrangement joins TRBV29-1 to TRBJ2-3, with 14 positions matching TRBD2. J gave up 2 bases and V 4 bases, and 5 bases lay outside the gene matches. Germline CDR1 and CDR2: SQVTM and ANQGSEA. CDR3 length: 16 amino acids. CDR3 protein: CSVARGLAGDTDTQYF. Here the CDR3 DNA reads TGCAGCGTTGCAAGGGGACTAGCGGGGGACACAGATACGCAGTATTTT.

V and J are TRBV4-1 and TRBJ2-2; TRBD2 matches 9 bases. CDR1 is MGHRA and CDR2 is YSYEKL in the germline V gene. The ends lost 2 bases at V and 4 bases at J; junction bases unmatched: 5. This CDR3 contains 16 residues. The CDR3 loop reads CASSQPGLAVTGELFF. CDR3 nucleotides: TGCGCCAGCAGCCAACCGGGACTAGCAGTCACCGGGGAGCTGTTTTTT.

The CDR3 nucleotides are TGCGCCAGCAGCTTGAACCCCGTCAGCTATGGCTACACCTTC. Encoded protein: CASSLNPVSYGYTF. V and J are TRBV5-1 and TRBJ1-2; no clear D. Germline assignment: CDR1 SGHRS and CDR2 YFSETQ. Trimming shortened V by 1 base and J by 4 bases, and 11 bases separated the two germline ends. This CDR3 has 14 residues.

The V and J genes are TRBV5-4 and TRBJ1-1; TRBD1 aligns across 7 bases. The trim removed 4 bases at V and 7 bases at J, leaving 10 bases unmatched. Germline assignment: CDR1 SGHNT and CDR2 YYREEE (reference sequence). CDR3 length: 14 amino acids. The CDR3 here is CASSPELQGFEAFF. The DNA of the CDR3 is TGTGCCAGCAGCCCAGAATTACAGGGGTTTGAAGCTTTCTTT.

This clone was detected only once. The chain employs TRBV7-6 and TRBJ1-4; TRBD1 aligns across 7 bases. This CDR3 comprises 15 residues. CDR1 SGHVS and CDR2 FNYEAQ come from the germline V gene. The J segment lost 6 bases and the V segment lost 3 bases, leaving 7 bases of the junction unmatched. This CDR3 is CASSLAQGQYEKLFF. The DNA of the CDR3 is TGTGCCAGCAGCTTGGCACAGGGGCAGTATGAAAAACTGTTTTTT. Supplemented by reference TRBV7-6 and TRBJ1-4, the full variable domain reads GAGVSQSPRYKVTKRGQDVALRCDPISGHVSLYWYRQALGQGPEFLTYFNYEAQQDKSGLPNDRFSAERPEGSISTLTIQRTEQRDSAMYRCASSLAQGQYEKLFFGSGTQLSVL.

The chain couples TRBV10-1 to TRBJ2-1; 8 positions match TRBD2. V was pared by 2 bases and J by 8 bases, with 2 bases of the junction left unmatched. This CDR3 is built from 13 residues. The V gene's germline CDR1 is WNHNN and CDR2 SYGVQD (reference sequence). The CDR3 reads CASSEGLAHEQFF. The CDR3 DNA is TGCGCCAGCAGTGAGGGACTAGCCCATGAGCAGTTCTTC.

This chain joins TRBV7-9 and TRBJ2-2; TRBD1 agrees at 9 bases. The germline gives CDR1 SEHNR, CDR2 FQNEAQ (reference sequence). The CDR3 totals 18 residues. V shed 5 bases and J 5 bases; nucleotides not matched to a gene: 15. CDR3 DNA: TGTGCCAGCAGCCAACCCCCAGGCGGGACAGGGAAAACCGGGGAGCTGTTTTTT. This codes for CASSQPPGGTGKTGELFF.

V is TRBV9 and J is TRBJ2-4, with no clear D. The CDR3 has 13 residues. CDR1 and CDR2 from the germline V gene are SGDLS and YYNGEE. Trimming took 4 bases from V and 8 from J, leaving 13 bases between them. The DNA for the CDR3 is TGTGCCAGCAGCCCCCCTTACGAGGACATTCAGTACTTC. Its translation is CASSPPYEDIQYF.

The chain links TRBV2 to TRBJ2-1; 11 bases map to TRBD1. V shed 9 bases, J shed 0 bases, and the junction held 1 base outside the gene matches. CDR3 length: 14 residues. Germline CDR1 and CDR2: SNHLY and FYNNEI. The CDR3 here is CASGTGGSYNEQFF. The CDR3 DNA reads as TGTGCCAGTGGGACAGGGGGCTCCTACAATGAGCAGTTCTTC.

The chain couples TRBV9 to TRBJ1-6; maybe TRBD1 (5 bases). Trimming took off 3 bases at V and 9 bases at J, with 16 bases between the two ends. The germline V gene has CDR1 SGDLS and CDR2 YYNGEE. This CDR3 spans 15 amino acids. The CDR3 nucleotides read TGTGCCAGCAGCGGGGCGGGGGATCGAGGTTCACCCCTCCACTTT. Its translation is CASSGAGDRGSPLHF.

This chain joins TRBV10-1 and TRBJ1-2, with D maybe TRBD1 (5 bases). V was pared by 0 bases and J by 8 bases, with 10 bases between. Germline CDR1 reads WNHNN; CDR2 reads SYGVQD (reference sequence). The CDR3 loop spans 13 amino acids. The CDR3 protein is CASSESYRGGYTF. The CDR3 bases are TGCGCCAGCAGTGAGTCGTATAGGGGAGGCTACACCTTC.

CDR3 protein: CASTEALGTDTQYF. The CDR3 nucleotides are TGTGCCAGCACCGAGGCTCTAGGCACAGATACGCAGTATTTT. This chain joins TRBV2 and TRBJ2-3; no clear D gene. V was trimmed by 7 bases and J by 1 base, leaving 12 bases between them. Germline assignment: CDR1 SNHLY and CDR2 FYNNEI. CDR3 length: 14 amino acids.